This T cell receptor (beta chain) was sequenced in a study of CD8 T cells in Susac syndrome. Germline-derived CDR1 and CDR2 are SNHLY and FYNNEI. This CDR3 comprises 12 residues. V dropped 5 bases and J dropped 2 bases, with 5 bases sitting between them. The RNA, about 0.5 to 1 ug, was put through reverse transcription using random hexamers. MiXCR, applied by TCRdb to the immunoSEQ multiplex PCR reads, yields one record per CDR3 protein. Found here are approximately 94,000 distinct CDR3 sequences, 95% of them singletons; the top ten hold approximately 0.3%. V usage is TRBV2 and J usage is TRBJ2-3; no firm D call. Sequencing was done on a sample of CD8+ T cells from PBMCs. The TCR sequence derives from a human donor with Susac syndrome. CDR3 amino acids: CASSPYTDTQYF. The CDR3 nucleotides are TGTGCCAGCAGTCCCTACACAGATACGCAGTATTTT.